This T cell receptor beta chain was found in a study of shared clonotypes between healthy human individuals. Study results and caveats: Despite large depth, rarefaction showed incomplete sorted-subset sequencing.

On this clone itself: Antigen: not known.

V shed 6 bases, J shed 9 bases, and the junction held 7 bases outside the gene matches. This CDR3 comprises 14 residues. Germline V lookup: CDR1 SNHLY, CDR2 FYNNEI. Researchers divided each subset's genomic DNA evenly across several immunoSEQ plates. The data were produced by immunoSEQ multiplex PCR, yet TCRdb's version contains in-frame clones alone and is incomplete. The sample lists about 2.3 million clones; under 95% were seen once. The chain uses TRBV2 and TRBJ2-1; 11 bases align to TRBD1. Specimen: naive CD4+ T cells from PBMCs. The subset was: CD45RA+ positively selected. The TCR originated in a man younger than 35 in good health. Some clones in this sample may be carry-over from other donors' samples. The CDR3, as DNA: TGTGCCAGCAGCCCACGGACAGGGGGCGGTGAGCAGTTCTTC. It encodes CASSPRTGGGEQFF. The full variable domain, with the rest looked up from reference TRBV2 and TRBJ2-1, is EPEVTQTPSHQVTQMGQEVILRCVPISNHLYFYWYRQILGQKVEFLVSFYNNEISEKSEIFDDQFSVERPDGSNFTLKIRSTKLEDSAMYFCASSPRTGGGEQFFGPGTRLTVL.